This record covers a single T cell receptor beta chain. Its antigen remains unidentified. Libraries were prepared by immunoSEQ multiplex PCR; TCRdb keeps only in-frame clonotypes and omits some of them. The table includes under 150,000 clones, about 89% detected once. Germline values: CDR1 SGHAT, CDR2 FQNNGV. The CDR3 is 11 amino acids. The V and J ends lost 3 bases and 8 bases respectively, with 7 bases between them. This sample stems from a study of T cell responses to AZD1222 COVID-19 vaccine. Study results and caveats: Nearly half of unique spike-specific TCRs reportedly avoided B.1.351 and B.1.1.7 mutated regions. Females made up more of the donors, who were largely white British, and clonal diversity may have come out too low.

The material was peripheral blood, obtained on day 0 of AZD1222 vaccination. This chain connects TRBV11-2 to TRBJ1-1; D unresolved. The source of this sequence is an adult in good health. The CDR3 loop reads CASSFGREAFF. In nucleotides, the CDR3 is TGTGCCAGCAGCTTCGGCAGGGAAGCTTTCTTT.